This T cell receptor beta chain was identified during a study of blood T cell repertoires in COVID-19 (TCRdb year 2020). Context from the whole study: Recovered participants in ImmuneRACE Cohort 3 were defined as having two consecutive negative NP/OP PCR tests, clearance from a healthcare professional, or resolution of symptoms. Samples covering the acute and convalescent phases of COVID-19 were provided by collaborators in the United States, Italy and Spain. The prospective study material was composed of cDNA or gDNA derived from T cells, B-cell-depleted T cells, or PBMCs. Deeply sampled blood TCRbeta repertoires from subjects exposed to, actively infected with, or recovered from COVID-19 were included in the dataset. The repertoires were made available in a free public database intended to serve as a resource for research on the immune response to SARS-CoV-2. Samples came from the ongoing ImmuneRACE study (first 160 participants) plus 1,254 subjects from 6 global collaborators. Nearly every sample came with metadata listing a de-identified subject ID, COVID-19 status, age in years and sex. Where available, HLA class I and class II types were obtained from metadata supplied by the sample provider rather than from assay-based typing.

The study at large found these results: The amount of clinical and demographic metadata varied by source and participant and was provided uncurated.

TCRbeta CDR3 regions were amplified from genomic DNA by means of the immunoSEQ Assay, a bias-controlled multiplex PCR. In the authors' own workflow: The number of nucleated cells in each sample was estimated from the amplification of reference gene primers within the assay. To quantify the absolute abundance of each unique TCRbeta CDR3 rearrangement, sequence reads were collapsed and filtered. For each sample, productive Simpson clonality was calculated by taking the square root of Simpson's diversity index across productive rearrangements. TCRdb limited this immuneACCESS table to in-frame rearrangements with V and J called. A share of clones is missing; checked studies link under half to unresolved V genes, and the rest is unexplained. That table supplies the V and J calls and clone size; D and trimming were determined from the DNA. The sample profile shows over 110,000 clones; 84% of them were found once. The top ten clonotypes cover roughly 3.7% of the sample.

In the prospective study, participants were about 18 to 89 years old, resided in 24 geographic areas of the United States, and were enrolled through a virtual design. To assign participants to cohorts, the prospective study relied on clinical history that participants themselves reported in a screening survey and a study questionnaire. Mobile phlebotomists in the prospective study collected whole blood, serum and a nasopharyngeal or oropharyngeal swab from every participant. Participants in the prospective study had the option to provide additional blood draws and questionnaires over an approximately two-month period. Before DNA extraction, blood samples from the prospective study were shipped at room temperature or frozen. This clone was detected only once. The antigen it binds to is not known. One base away there is no much larger clone; base qualities are not given. Sequencing was done on a sample of PBMCs or T cells enriched from blood (not recorded which). This receptor was taken from a man aged 45 to 65 in a cohort exposed to, infected with or recovered from COVID-19 (not recorded which).

The CDR3 region reads CASRPGGVSQPQHF. At the DNA level, the sequence is TGTGCCAGCAGGCCAGGAGGGGTCAGTCAGCCCCAGCATTTT. The chain joins TRBV6-5 to TRBJ1-5; TRBD1 might be the D gene, on 5 matching bases. V sheds 6 bases and J sheds 6 bases, leaving 15 bases between their ends. The CDR3 contains 14 residues, cysteine and phenylalanine counted. CDR3 DNA only is kept here, 42 bases in frame from base 1. CDR1 MNHEY and CDR2 SVGAGI are derived from the germline V gene.